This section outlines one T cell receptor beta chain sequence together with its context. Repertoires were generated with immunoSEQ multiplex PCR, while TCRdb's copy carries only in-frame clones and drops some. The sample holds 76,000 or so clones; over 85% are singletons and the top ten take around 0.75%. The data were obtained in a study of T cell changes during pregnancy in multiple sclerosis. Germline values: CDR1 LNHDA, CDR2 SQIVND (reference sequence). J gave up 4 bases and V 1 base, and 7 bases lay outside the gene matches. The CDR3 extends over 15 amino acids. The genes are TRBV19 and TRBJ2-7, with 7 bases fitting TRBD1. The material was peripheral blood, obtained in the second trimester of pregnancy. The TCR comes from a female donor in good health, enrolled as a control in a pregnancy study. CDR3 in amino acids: CASSIGQGMAYEQYF. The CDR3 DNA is TGTGCCAGTAGTATAGGACAGGGAATGGCGTACGAGCAGTACTTC.